This entry concerns a single T cell receptor (beta chain). Its antigen is still unknown. The source of the sample is a study of cytomegalovirus exposure and HLA in healthy donors. The CDR3 totals 16 residues. The V gene lost 4 bases and the J gene lost 0 bases, with 13 bases spanning the gap. Germline V lookup: CDR1 SQVTM, CDR2 ANQGSEA. 60 Vbeta and 13 Jbeta primers were used in PCR. Some clones are missing from TCRdb's copy, which holds only in-frame ones; the method was immunoSEQ multiplex PCR. Of some 100,000 clones listed, around 74% are singletons. Study conclusions and caveats: Further analysis, carried out later, found HLA-associated TCR beta chains more clonally expanded than equally common other chains. Altogether, 160 or so TCR beta chains were recorded as cytomegalovirus-associated.

The sequenced material came from PBMCs. This clonotype originated in an older woman in good health and CMV-seropositive. The chain joins TRBV29-1 to TRBJ2-6, with D possibly being TRBD2 (5 bases). The CDR3 DNA follows: TGCAGCGTTGCTGAAAGGACTGTCTCTGGGGCCAACGTCCTGACTTTC. It specifies CSVAERTVSGANVLTF.